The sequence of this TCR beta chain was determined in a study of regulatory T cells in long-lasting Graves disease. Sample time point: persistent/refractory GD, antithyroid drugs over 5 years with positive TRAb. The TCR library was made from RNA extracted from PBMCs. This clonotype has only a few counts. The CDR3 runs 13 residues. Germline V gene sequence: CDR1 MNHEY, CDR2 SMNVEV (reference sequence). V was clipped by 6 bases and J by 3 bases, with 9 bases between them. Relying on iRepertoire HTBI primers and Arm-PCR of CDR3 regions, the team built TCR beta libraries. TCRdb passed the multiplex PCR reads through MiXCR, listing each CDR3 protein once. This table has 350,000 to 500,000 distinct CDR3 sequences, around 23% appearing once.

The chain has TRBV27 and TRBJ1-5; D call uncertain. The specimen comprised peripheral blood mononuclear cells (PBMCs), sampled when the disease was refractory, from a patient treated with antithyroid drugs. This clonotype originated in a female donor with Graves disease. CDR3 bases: TGTGCCAGCAGGGCGTTGCCCAATCAGCCCCAGCATTTT. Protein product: CASRALPNQPQHF.